The present T cell receptor (beta chain) was sequenced within a study of T cells in Graves' hyperthyroidism and ophthalmopathy (dated by TCRdb to between 2018 and 2021). With regard to the full study: Peripheral blood was collected at initial diagnosis, before any treatment. A discovery cohort of around 98 patients, 43 with Graves' ophthalmopathy and approximately 57 with stable Graves' hyperthyroidism, was used to find distinguishing TCR V-J signatures. Prospective prediction of ophthalmopathy was tested in an independent validation cohort of about 19 hyperthyroidism patients and 17 patients who later progressed to ophthalmopathy. The 85 to 100 discovery patients were randomly split 7:3 into training and test sets. Thyroid tissue and blood T-cell repertoires from about 6 Graves' hyperthyroidism patients were also compared in the study. Following sampling, methimazole starting at 30 mg daily was given to hyperthyroidism patients, and high-dose intravenous methylprednisolone was given to ophthalmopathy patients. TCR Vbeta CDR3 sequencing of around 130 peripheral blood samples (over 40 ophthalmopathy, roughly 72 hyperthyroidism and roughly 17 progressor patients) is reported in the paper.

This clonotype was counted between two and nine times. It has no known antigen specificity. It has no much larger one-base neighbor in the sample; base qualities were not kept. Including cysteine and phenylalanine, the CDR3 has 13 amino acids. The sequence is cut down to CDR3 DNA, 39 bases in frame from base 1. V was cut back by 0 bases and J by 5 bases, leaving a gap of 8 bases between them. CDR1 and CDR2, looked up from the germline V gene (reference sequence), are GTSNPN and SVGIG. The paper as a whole reports these results and caveats: Sample size was not statistically predetermined, and investigators were not blinded to group allocation. Most expanded thyroid clonotypes (frequency above 0.001) were also detected in blood, suggesting blood repertoires may reflect thyroid immune responses. A 13 V-J signature model separated ophthalmopathy from stable hyperthyroidism, with around 88% sensitivity and about 81% specificity in cross-validation and 80%/75% in testing. In validation, the model predicted progression to ophthalmopathy a median of around six months before onset, with approximately 71% sensitivity and roughly 72% specificity.

The TCR beta CDR3 regions were amplified from RNA transcripts. The TCR CDR3 was subjected to a first round of RT-PCR using the HTBI primer set and the Qiagen OneStep RT-PCR kit. A second multiplex PCR round built the libraries, followed by size selection and purification. Sequencing of the libraries was done on an Illumina HiSeq2000 using paired-end 100 bp reads. As for how the authors treated the data: SOAPnuke was used to process the raw data, with reads discarded if the reads contained adapters or uncalled bases, had a mean Phred below 15, or lacked an exact constant-primer or identifier match. High-quality paired reads were merged with COPE v1.2.5, and unique nucleotide sequences were defined as clonotypes. Clonotypes were aligned to IMGT TRBV, TRBD and TRBJ reference segments using MiTCR v1.1. Analysis was restricted to V-J combinations with a frequency above 0.0001, which covered about 99% of repertoires. A TCS score was defined as the ratio between F50 (clonal expansion) and ExV (chaos), using BLOSUM62-based TCRdist between CDR3 peptides within each V-J. Welch's t-statistics and random forest reduced 500 to 650 V-J features to around 14, which were used in a naive Bayes classifier (R e1071). TCRdb reprocessed the public reads (quality trimming at Q25 with fastp, clone calling with MiXCR) and kept in-frame beta chains. Each entry is one CDR3 protein sequence, shown with its most common DNA and genes. The V and J calls reflect TCRdb's pipeline rather than the authors' work. Here the sample has about 640,000 distinct CDR3 sequences; 13% to 15% occur a single time. The top ten clones comprise under 15% of the sample.

Ophthalmopathy patients had moderately to severely active disease, with a Clinical Activity Score of 3 or more, a NOSPECS grade of 4 or more, and a disease duration of less than 3 months. Patients with uncontrolled infections, other autoimmune diseases, pregnancy or lactation were excluded. Diagnoses were based on clinical symptoms, serum thyroxine and TRAb, thyroid ultrasound and orbital computed tomography. Ficoll-Paque density gradient centrifugation was used to isolate PBMCs from 8.5 to 10 ml of fresh peripheral blood. Total RNA was extracted using Trizol reagent, and RNA quality was assessed on an Agilent 2100 Bioanalyzer.

The chain is made from TRBV30 and TRBJ2-1, with no D gene named confidently. The source material was blood. The receptor comes from a woman aged 45-60 years with Graves' ophthalmopathy. The CDR3 region reads CAWSVGPNNEQFF. The DNA sequence follows: TGTGCCTGGAGTGTCGGCCCCAACAATGAGCAGTTCTTC.